This entry is about one TCR beta chain. This specimen comes from a study of cytomegalovirus exposure and HLA in healthy donors. Primers: 60 Vbeta forward and 13 Jbeta reverse. Sequenced by immunoSEQ multiplex PCR; TCRdb stores in-frame clones only, minus some. The sample lists over 150,000 clones, under 90% seen once, with less than 9% in the top ten. Germline V lookup: CDR1 SGHTA, CDR2 FQGNSA. This CDR3 is built from 14 residues. With V trimmed by 1 base and J by 7 bases, 2 bases remained unmatched. This receptor was taken from a man aged 25 to 40 in good health and CMV-seropositive. V and J are TRBV7-2 and TRBJ1-5; TRBD1 matches at 9 bases. Specimen: PBMCs. CDR3 residues: CASSLGTGVQPQHF. The CDR3 DNA reads as TGTGCCAGCAGCTTAGGGACAGGGGTCCAGCCCCAGCATTTT.